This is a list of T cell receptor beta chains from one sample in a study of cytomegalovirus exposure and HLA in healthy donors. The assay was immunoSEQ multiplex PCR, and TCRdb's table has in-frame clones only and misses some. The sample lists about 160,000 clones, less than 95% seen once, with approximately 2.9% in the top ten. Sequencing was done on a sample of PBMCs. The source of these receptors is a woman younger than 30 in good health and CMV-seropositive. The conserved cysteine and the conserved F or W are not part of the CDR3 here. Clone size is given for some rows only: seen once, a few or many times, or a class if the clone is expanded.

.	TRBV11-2	ASSLDQGATQY
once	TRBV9	ASSVELAGGPHTQY
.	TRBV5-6	ASSLGDRLYGYT
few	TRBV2	ASSGQKQY
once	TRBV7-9	ASSLGGGGYGVPYEQY
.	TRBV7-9	ASSTTSGKGAF
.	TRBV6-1	ATRAVTYEQY
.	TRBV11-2	ASSLAGGMNEQY
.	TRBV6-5	ASSERARDTQY
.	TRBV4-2	ASLASGRSYNEQF
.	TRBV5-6	ASSFGTEETQY
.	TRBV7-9	ASSPGSQETQY
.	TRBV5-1	ASSLALTSYNEQF
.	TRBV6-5	ASRSRTVEF
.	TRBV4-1	ASSQTGTPYEQY
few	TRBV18	ASSLTASTDTQY
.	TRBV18	ASSPLETDTQY
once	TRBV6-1	ASTGTYEQY
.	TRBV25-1	ASSILGDEQY
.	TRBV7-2	ASSLEGVDTQY
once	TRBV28	ASSFPHRLAGGETQY
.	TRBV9	ASSVEDSEQY
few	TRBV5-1	ASSSLTGQNYGYT
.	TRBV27	ASSLQTGTGSYEQY
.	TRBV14	ASSRLTGAGDTQY
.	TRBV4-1	ASSQTGGVATTNEKLF